This is a list of T cell receptor beta chains from one sample in a study of blood T cell repertoires in COVID-19. Repertoires were generated with immunoSEQ multiplex PCR, while TCRdb's copy carries only in-frame clones and drops some. The sample includes under 250,000 clones, around 81% of them seen just once. Sequencing was performed on peripheral blood. These TCRs come from a man aged 45-65 years with active or convalescent COVID-19. CDR3s include the opening cysteine and the closing phenylalanine or tryptophan. A D gene is named only where the DNA matches it firmly.

>TRBV5-1|TRBJ1-1|TRBD1|15
TGCGCCAGCAGCATACAGGGGGGTACGGTCACTGAAGCTTTCTTT
CASSIQGGTVTEAFF
>TRBV5-6|TRBJ1-6|TRBD1|16
TGTGCCAGCAGCTACCAAAGGGGACAGGGAGGTTCACCCCTCCACTTT
CASSYQRGQGGSPLHF
>TRBV30|TRBJ1-6|-|14
TGTGCCTGGAGTTATAAGGGGGATAGTTCACCCCTCCACTTT
CAWSYKGDSSPLHF
>TRBV5-4|TRBJ1-3|-|14
TGTGCCAGCAGCTTACAGGGCTCTGGAAACACCATATATTTT
CASSLQGSGNTIYF
>TRBV28|TRBJ2-7|TRBD2|13
TGTGCCAGCAGTTTAGTGGGGGGGGTTCCCCTGTACTTC
CASSLVGGVPLYF
>TRBV5-1|TRBJ2-2|-|15
TGCGCCAGCAGCTTGGGGCAGACGAACACCGGGGAGCTGTTTTTT
CASSLGQTNTGELFF
>TRBV2|TRBJ2-5|-|13
TGTGCCAGCAGGACGGACAGTCGAGAGACCCAGTACTTC
CASRTDSRETQYF
>TRBV25-1|TRBJ1-4|-|14
TGTGCCAGCAGTCCCTCCGGCGGAAATGAAAAACTGTTTTTT
CASSPSGGNEKLFF
>TRBV2|TRBJ2-7|-|12
TGTGCCAGCAGACCGGACAGCTACGAGCAGTACTTC
CASRPDSYEQYF
>TRBV3-1/TRBV3-2|TRBJ1-1|TRBD1|14
TGTGCCAGCAGCCAAGAGGGACAGTACACTGAAGCTTTCTTT
CASSQEGQYTEAFF
>TRBV3-1/TRBV3-2|TRBJ1-2|-|13
TGTGCCAGCAGCCACGTGGGGCTAGGAGGCTACACCTTC
CASSHVGLGGYTF
>TRBV5-6|TRBJ1-2|-|15
TGTGCCAGCAGCTTCGGGGGGGGCGTAAGCTATGGCTACACCTTC
CASSFGGGVSYGYTF
>TRBV7-9|TRBJ2-2|TRBD1|14
TGTGCCAGCAGCGATGGACAGGGCAGCGGGGAGCTGTTTTTT
CASSDGQGSGELFF
>TRBV3-1/TRBV3-2|TRBJ2-1|TRBD2|14
TGTGCCAGCGGAGAAGCGGGGGGGCACAATGAGCAGTTCTTC
CASGEAGGHNEQFF
>TRBV5-1|TRBJ2-7|-|16
TGCGCCAGCAGCTTGGAGGGGATACAGGGATCCTACGAGCAGTACTTC
CASSLEGIQGSYEQYF
>TRBV9|TRBJ1-1|-|14
TGTGCCAGCAGCGTAGGCGTCATGAACACTGAAGCTTTCTTT
CASSVGVMNTEAFF
>TRBV7-8|TRBJ1-2|-|14
TGTGCCAGCAGCCCCGCGGAGCCCCTGGAGGGCTACACCTTC
CASSPAEPLEGYTF